The present T cell receptor beta chain was sequenced within a study of blood T cells in healthy people across ages. Overall study context: About one barcoded beta molecule per two T cells was captured by template switching.

Primed by a sample-barcoded 5' primer and a J-beta primer mix, a second PCR proceeded for about 6 to 12 cycles. Unique molecular identifiers of 12 random nucleotides labeled each cDNA. One entry per CDR3 protein, called by TCRdb with MiXCR from the 5' RACE reads. The repertoire has 910,000 or so distinct CDR3 sequences, roughly 51% of them found once; the top ten carry 20% to 25%. The CDR3 covers 18 residues. Germline loops: CDR1 SGHKS, CDR2 YYEKEE (reference sequence). V was clipped by 2 bases and J by 5 bases; unmatched bases: 17. Input material: blood. This receptor was obtained from a woman aged 60-75 years in good health. V is TRBV5-5 and J is TRBJ1-1; 8 bases fit TRBD1. The CDR3 here is CASSFFSGRGQWLTEAFF. The CDR3 nucleotides are TGTGCCAGCAGCTTTTTTTCCGGCAGGGGGCAATGGTTGACTGAAGCTTTCTTT.